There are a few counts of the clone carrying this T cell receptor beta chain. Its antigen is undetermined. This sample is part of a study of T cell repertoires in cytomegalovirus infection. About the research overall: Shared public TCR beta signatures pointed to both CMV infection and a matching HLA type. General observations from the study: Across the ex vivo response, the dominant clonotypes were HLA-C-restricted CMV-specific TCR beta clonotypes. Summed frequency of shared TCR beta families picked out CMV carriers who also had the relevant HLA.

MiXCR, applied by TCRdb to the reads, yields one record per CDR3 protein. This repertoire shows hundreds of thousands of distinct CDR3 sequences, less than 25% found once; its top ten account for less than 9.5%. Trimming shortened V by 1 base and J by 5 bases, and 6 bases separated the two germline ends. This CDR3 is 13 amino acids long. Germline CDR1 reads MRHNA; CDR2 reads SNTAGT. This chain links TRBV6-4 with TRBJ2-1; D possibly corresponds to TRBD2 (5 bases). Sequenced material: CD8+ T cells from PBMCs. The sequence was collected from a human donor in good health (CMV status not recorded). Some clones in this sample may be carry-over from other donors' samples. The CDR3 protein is CASSDWGDNEQFF. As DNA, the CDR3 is TGTGCCAGCAGTGACTGGGGAGACAATGAGCAGTTCTTC.